This TCR beta chain was observed in a study of T-cell reconstitution after alpha-beta-depleted transplantation in children (dated by TCRdb to 2016 to 2017). With regard to the full study: Using TCR repertoire profiling, the study quantitatively followed how T-cell immune reconstitution unfolded in children after TCRalphabeta/CD19-depleted allogeneic hematopoietic cell transplantation.

This clonotype showed up many times. There is no known antigen for this receptor. Base quality data are lacking; no much larger clone is found one base away. The label giving this sample's treatment or condition can be read as: allogeneic hematopoietic cell transplantation with graft depleted of TCRalphabeta T cells and CD19 B cells. The children who served as transplant recipients had been given grafts of TCRalphabeta/CD19-depleted allogeneic hematopoietic cells. The germline V gene supplies CDR1 SGHRS and CDR2 YFSETQ. V lost 2 bases and J lost 0 bases, and the count of bases not matched to a germline gene is 4. The CDR3 covers 15 residues, taking in both the cysteine and the phenylalanine. Only CDR3 DNA is held: 45 bases, read in frame from base 1. Study-level results and caveats: In some patients, high TCRbeta diversity at day 60 was attributed to recipient T cells and intrathymic progenitors that had survived conditioning. The frequencies of hyperexpanded clones fell over the following months, and after one year, T-cell counts and TCRbeta diversity were mostly attributed to newly produced T cells. About two months after transplant, the apparently early recovery of alphabetaT-cell counts reportedly depended on just several hundred clones that had expanded rapidly and came from non-depleted graft cells.

The library was generated by PCR. The run used an Illumina HiSeq 2500. To normalize quantification of the TCRbeta repertoire, the TCR libraries were built with molecular barcoding that relied on unique molecular identifiers. TCRdb applied fastp at Q25 and MiXCR to the public reads, then kept only in-frame beta chains. Records with the same CDR3 protein are collapsed into one entry carrying the most frequent genes and DNA. The sample data list around 450,000 distinct CDR3 sequences, and around 16% of these were observed just once. The ten largest make up about 32% of the sample. Sequenced material: PBMCs, mostly from graft donor cells, taken 360 days after TCRalphabeta/CD19-depleted stem cell transplant. This receptor was obtained from a boy younger than two who had a stem cell transplant for Wiskott-Aldrich syndrome, so the T cells may come from the graft donor. The receptor chain draws on TRBV5-1 and TRBJ2-7; TRBD1 aligns with 8 central bases. The CDR3 protein sequence reads: CASSFRGLRSYEQYF. The DNA sequence is given as TGCGCCAGCAGCTTCAGGGGGCTACGCTCCTACGAGCAGTACTTC.